A selection of T cell receptor beta chains follows, all from one sample in a study of blood T cell repertoires in COVID-19. Generated by immunoSEQ multiplex PCR, the TCRdb table keeps only in-frame clones and is missing some. This table has some 130,000 clones, 78% appearing once. Sequenced sample: peripheral blood. The receptors here all came from a man in his sixties who had recovered from COVID-19. The CDR3 runs from the conserved cysteine through the conserved F or W. D genes are given only for firm matches. Part of the rows lack a size; the others show once, few, many or a class for expanded clones.

CDR3aa | CDR3nt | j_gene | v_gene | abundance | d_gene
CASSLAANTGELFF | TGTGCCAGCAGCTTGGCAGCGAACACCGGGGAGCTGTTTTTT | TRBJ2-2 | TRBV11-3 | . | .
CASSLNTYTEAFF | TGTGCCAGCAGCTTAAACACCTACACTGAAGCTTTCTTT | TRBJ1-1 | TRBV7-8 | . | .
CASSSLPSSYEQYF | TGTGCCAGCAGTTCTTTGCCCAGCTCCTACGAGCAGTACTTC | TRBJ2-7 | TRBV28 | once | .
CASSPGTGGAYYIQYF | TGTGCCAGCAGCCCCGGGACAGGGGGCGCTTATTACATTCAGTACTTC | TRBJ2-4 | TRBV6-2/TRBV6-3 | . | TRBD1
CASTDTGNQPQHF | TGTGCCAGCACAGATACAGGGAATCAGCCCCAGCATTTT | TRBJ1-5 | TRBV6-5 | . | .
CASSLGQGNTEAFF | TGTGCCAGCAGTTTAGGACAGGGGAACACTGAAGCTTTCTTT | TRBJ1-1 | TRBV7-9 | . | TRBD1
CASSLDLTPYEQYF | TGTGCCAGCAGTTTAGATTTGACACCCTACGAGCAGTACTTC | TRBJ2-7 | TRBV6-6 | . | .
CASRRGQGAKGANVLTF | TGTGCCAGCAGGCGAGGACAGGGGGCGAAAGGGGCCAACGTCCTGACTTTC | TRBJ2-6 | TRBV6-6 | . | TRBD1
CASNGLAGGSYEQYF | TGTGCCAGCAACGGCCTAGCGGGAGGATCCTACGAGCAGTACTTC | TRBJ2-7 | TRBV27 | few | TRBD2
CASSPNRGMNTEAFF | TGTGCCAGCAGCCCGAACAGGGGCATGAACACTGAAGCTTTCTTT | TRBJ1-1 | TRBV3-1/TRBV3-2 | . | TRBD1
CASSIQGTDTQYF | TGTGCCAGTAGTATACAGGGAACGGATACGCAGTATTTT | TRBJ2-3 | TRBV19 | . | .
CASGAGINSPLHF | TGTGCCAGTGGGGCAGGGATTAATTCACCCCTCCACTTT | TRBJ1-6 | TRBV28 | . | .
CASSLTGDYGYTF | TGTGCCAGCAGTCTAACAGGGGACTATGGCTACACCTTC | TRBJ1-2 | TRBV6-5 | . | TRBD1
CASSIGTGETSTDTQYF | TGTGCCAGTAGTATCGGGACAGGTGAGACTAGCACAGATACGCAGTATTTT | TRBJ2-3 | TRBV19 | few | TRBD1
CAWSVLYSNQPQHF | TGTGCCTGGAGTGTATTGTATAGCAATCAGCCCCAGCATTTT | TRBJ1-5 | TRBV30 | once | .
CASSPDLGEQYF | TGTGCCAGCAGTCCAGACTTGGGCGAGCAGTACTTC | TRBJ2-7 | TRBV12-3/TRBV12-4 | . | .
CASSLSAGGYNEQFF | TGTGCCAGCAGTTTATCGGCAGGGGGTTACAATGAGCAGTTCTTC | TRBJ2-1 | TRBV27 | few | TRBD1
CASSFDYNQPQHF | TGTGCCAGCAGCTTCGACTACAATCAGCCCCAGCATTTT | TRBJ1-5 | TRBV7-2 | few | .
CASSLVLGLGTSDWGTQYF | TGTGCCAGCAGCTTGGTATTGGGGCTAGGGACTAGCGATTGGGGTACGCAGTATTTT | TRBJ2-3 | TRBV5-5 | few | TRBD2
CASSLFGTSVTDTQYF | TGTGCCAGCAGTTTATTCGGGACTAGCGTCACAGATACGCAGTATTTT | TRBJ2-3 | TRBV27 | . | TRBD2
CASSPGLAGGETQYF | TGCGCCAGCAGCCCGGGACTAGCGGGAGGGGAGACCCAGTACTTC | TRBJ2-5 | TRBV5-1 | once | TRBD2
CAWSGGWAEKLFF | TGTGCCTGGAGCGGAGGGTGGGCTGAAAAACTGTTTTTT | TRBJ1-4 | TRBV30 | . | .
CASSEGTGANSPLHF | TGCGCCAGCAGCGAGGGGACAGGGGCGAATTCACCCCTCCACTTT | TRBJ1-6 | TRBV5-1 | . | TRBD1
CAWVFQGARDTQYF | TGTGCCTGGGTGTTTCAGGGGGCGAGGGATACGCAGTATTTT | TRBJ2-3 | TRBV30 | . | TRBD1
CASRDRASNEKLFF | TGTGCCAGTAGGGACAGGGCTAGTAATGAAAAACTGTTTTTT | TRBJ1-4 | TRBV19 | . | TRBD1
CASSQQGEVTEAFF | TGTGCCAGCAGTCAACAGGGGGAGGTCACTGAAGCTTTCTTT | TRBJ1-1 | TRBV6-2/TRBV6-3 | . | TRBD1
CSVSGAGGDNEQFF | TGCAGCGTGTCCGGGGCGGGAGGGGACAATGAGCAGTTCTTC | TRBJ2-1 | TRBV29-1 | . | TRBD2
CASSESGGLDEKLFF | TGTGCCAGCAGTGAATCAGGGGGTCTTGATGAAAAACTGTTTTTT | TRBJ1-4 | TRBV2 | once | TRBD1
CASSPDRNYGYTF | TGTGCCAGCAGCCCGGACAGGAACTATGGCTACACCTTC | TRBJ1-2 | TRBV7-2 | . | TRBD1
CASSLKRTGPGYEQYF | TGTGCCAGCAGCTTAAAGAGGACAGGTCCTGGCTACGAGCAGTACTTC | TRBJ2-7 | TRBV7-3 | . | TRBD1
CSVARLANFQETQYF | TGCAGCGTTGCTAGGCTAGCGAACTTTCAAGAGACCCAGTACTTC | TRBJ2-5 | TRBV29-1 | . | .
CAISESGGDTEAFF | TGTGCCATCAGTGAATCGGGAGGGGACACTGAAGCTTTCTTT | TRBJ1-1 | TRBV10-3 | . | .
CASSGHGTGTADTQYF | TGTGCCAGCAGTGGGCACGGGACAGGGACAGCCGATACGCAGTATTTT | TRBJ2-3 | TRBV2 | . | TRBD1
CASRDRYSNQPQHF | TGTGCCAGCAGAGACAGGTATAGCAATCAGCCCCAGCATTTT | TRBJ1-5 | TRBV6-5 | . | .
CASSQAHGGTGDTEAFF | TGTGCCAGCAGCCAAGCCCACGGCGGTACGGGGGACACTGAAGCTTTCTTT | TRBJ1-1 | TRBV4-2 | . | .
CASSEGTGFEKLFF | TGTGCCAGCAGTGAAGGGACAGGGTTTGAAAAACTGTTTTTT | TRBJ1-4 | TRBV6-1 | . | TRBD1
CASSLSLANTGELFF | TGTGCCAGCAGCTTAAGCCTAGCGAACACCGGGGAGCTGTTTTTT | TRBJ2-2 | TRBV7-2 | . | .
CASSVGTSGSYEQYF | TGTGCCAGCAGCGTCGGGACTAGCGGTTCCTACGAGCAGTACTTC | TRBJ2-7 | TRBV9 | few | TRBD2
CATSPQGQGEMNTEAFF | TGTGCCACCAGCCCCCAGGGACAGGGGGAGATGAACACTGAAGCTTTCTTT | TRBJ1-1 | TRBV15 | few | TRBD1
CASSQDPPGLADGELFF | TGCGCCAGCAGCCAAGATCCCCCCGGACTAGCCGACGGGGAGCTGTTTTTT | TRBJ2-2 | TRBV4-3 | once | TRBD2
CSASNLKRLAGGVEQFF | TGCAGTGCTAGTAACCTAAAGCGACTAGCGGGGGGTGTTGAGCAGTTCTTC | TRBJ2-1 | TRBV20-1 | . | TRBD2
CASTQSGGRNTEAFF | TGCGCCAGCACCCAGTCCGGGGGAAGGAACACTGAAGCTTTCTTT | TRBJ1-1 | TRBV5-1 | few | .
CASSPGYRDEQYF | TGTGCCAGCAGTCCTGGGTACAGGGACGAGCAGTACTTC | TRBJ2-7 | TRBV27 | . | .
CASRRTGKVGELFF | TGTGCCAGCAGGAGGACAGGGAAGGTCGGGGAGCTGTTTTTT | TRBJ2-2 | TRBV6-5 | . | TRBD1
CASSSLEGDSYNEQFF | TGCGCCAGCAGCTCGCTCGAAGGGGACTCCTACAATGAGCAGTTCTTC | TRBJ2-1 | TRBV5-1 | once | .
CASSLGGSSSYNSPLHF | TGCGCCAGCAGCTTGGGGGGCAGCAGCTCCTATAATTCACCCCTCCACTTT | TRBJ1-6 | TRBV5-1 | . | .
CASSSRGRGITGELFF | TGTGCCAGCAGCTCGCGTGGGCGGGGGATCACCGGGGAGCTGTTTTTT | TRBJ2-2 | TRBV7-2 | . | TRBD2
CASSLDSRGASEQFF | TGTGCCAGCAGCTTAGATTCCCGGGGGGCGTCTGAGCAGTTCTTC | TRBJ2-1 | TRBV7-9 | . | .
CAPRRGRISYEQYF | TGTGCCCCAAGAAGAGGGAGGATCTCCTACGAGCAGTACTTC | TRBJ2-7 | TRBV19 | . | .
CASSYRQGAYEQYF | TGTGCCAGCAGCTACCGACAGGGGGCTTACGAGCAGTACTTC | TRBJ2-7 | TRBV5-6 | . | TRBD1
CASSTGLAGEKTQYF | TGCGCCAGCAGCACGGGACTAGCGGGAGAAAAGACCCAGTACTTC | TRBJ2-5 | TRBV5-1 | few | TRBD2
CASSPPGDYGYTF | TGTGCCAGTAGCCCTCCGGGGGACTATGGCTACACCTTC | TRBJ1-2 | TRBV19 | . | .
CAAGGGTAGELFF | TGTGCCGCCGGGGGAGGGACCGCCGGGGAGCTGTTTTTT | TRBJ2-2 | TRBV19 | . | TRBD2
CASSRGGSTDTQYF | TGTGCCAGCAGCCGCGGCGGAAGCACAGATACGCAGTATTTT | TRBJ2-3 | TRBV6-6 | once | .
CASSSKGPNQPQHF | TGTGCCAGCAGTTCAAAGGGGCCTAATCAGCCCCAGCATTTT | TRBJ1-5 | TRBV27 | . | .
CASSHPLVGDLDTQYF | TGTGCCAGCAGCCACCCCTTGGTGGGGGACTTGGATACGCAGTATTTT | TRBJ2-3 | TRBV7-9 | . | .
CASSIAGGLGTEAFF | TGTGCCAGTAGTATCGCCGGGGGGCTGGGCACTGAAGCTTTCTTT | TRBJ1-1 | TRBV19 | . | .
CASSLGTSGDTQYF | TGTGCTAGCAGCCTCGGGACTAGCGGAGATACGCAGTATTTT | TRBJ2-3 | TRBV7-7 | . | TRBD2
CASSPQGNTGELFF | TGTGCCAGTAGCCCTCAGGGGAACACCGGGGAGCTGTTTTTT | TRBJ2-2 | TRBV19 | . | .
CASSFILTDTQYF | TGTGCCAGCAGCTTCATTTTGACAGATACGCAGTATTTT | TRBJ2-3 | TRBV7-2 | once | .